A single T cell receptor (beta chain) is shown here with its context. This record comes from a study of blood T cell repertoires in COVID-19. Study as a whole: Acute and convalescent COVID-19 specimens originated in the United States, Italy and Spain. PBMCs, B-cell-depleted T cells, or T cells were the source of the cDNA or gDNA that made up the material.

Original handling: Using reference gene primer amplification, nucleated cell counts were estimated. Method: immunoSEQ multiplex PCR; TCRdb's copy keeps in-frame clones and lacks some. The V and J calls and clone size come from that table; D and trimming were worked out from the DNA. The sample includes a few hundred thousand clones, around 89% of them seen just once. The CDR3 consists of 15 residues. Unmatched junction bases numbered 6, after V lost 5 bases and J lost 0 bases. Germline values: CDR1 MDHEN, CDR2 SYDVKM. The rearrangement uses TRBV28 and TRBJ1-1; 7 positions match TRBD1. The sequence came from a woman aged 55-75 years with acute or convalescent COVID-19. Sequencing input: peripheral blood. The CDR3: CASSRLTGMNTEAFF. In nucleotides, the CDR3 is TGTGCCAGCAGTCGCTTGACAGGGATGAACACTGAAGCTTTCTTT.